This TCR beta chain was obtained from a study of blood T cells in healthy people across ages. As concerns this clonotype: Its antigen remains unknown.

Together with a sample-barcoded 5' primer, a J-beta primer mix was included in a second PCR lasting about 7 to 12 cycles. Each CDR3 protein is one row after TCRdb ran MiXCR on the 5' RACE reads. The table has 1.2 million to 1.5 million distinct CDR3 sequences, about 40% seen once. The ends lost 4 bases at V and 8 bases at J; junction bases unmatched: 6. CDR1 and CDR2 (germline): DFQATT, SNEGSKA (reference sequence). This CDR3 contains 12 residues. General study findings and limits: Both higher diversity and more naive CD4+ cells marked long-lived donors when set against aged donors. The study could not conclusively compare naive and antigen-experienced cells, given its unsorted PBMCs.

Per sample, at least 5 micrograms of total RNA were extracted. Sequences were obtained from blood. The chain joins TRBV20-1 to TRBJ1-2, with TRBD1 matching 8 bases. The sequence was obtained from a young woman in good health. The CDR3 sequence is CSAKQGDGGYTF. In DNA, the CDR3 is TGCAGTGCTAAACAGGGGGACGGAGGCTACACCTTC.